This record covers a single T cell receptor beta chain. The antigen remains undetermined. Via MiXCR, TCRdb re-called the reads, giving one row per CDR3 protein. The data show approximately 910,000 distinct CDR3 sequences, with roughly 30% seen just once and around 15% held by the top ten. The sample originates from a study of T cell repertoires in cytomegalovirus infection. Study overall: Recently identified HLA-C-restricted CMV epitopes and well-studied HLA-B-restricted CMV epitopes were used by the study. From public TCR beta signatures came an indication of both CMV infection and matching HLA type.

The ends were cut back, 6 bases at V and 0 bases at J, with 15 bases in the middle. The V gene's germline CDR1 is MNHEY and CDR2 SVGEGT. This CDR3 region has 16 residues. General study findings and limits: The study found HLA-C-restricted CMV-specific TCR beta clonotypes dominating the ex vivo response. Frequencies of public TCR beta families were cumulated, and this identified carriers of CMV plus the relevant HLA.

The sample in question was cultured CD8+ T cells from PBMCs, obtained from culture after CMV antigen stimulation. The source of this sequence is a human donor in good health (CMV status not recorded). Some clones in this sample may be carry-over from other donors' samples. The rearrangement joins TRBV6-2 or TRBV6-3 to TRBJ2-1; the D is unclear. The CDR3 reads CASSGPGPPSYNEQFF. Written as DNA, the CDR3 is TGTGCCAGCAGCGGCCCTGGGCCCCCCTCCTACAATGAGCAGTTCTTC.